The sequence of this T cell receptor beta chain was determined in a study of shared T cell receptors in the human thymus. Clones were sequenced by immunoSEQ multiplex PCR, and TCRdb holds only the in-frame ones, with some missing. The sample has some 660,000 clones, roughly 86% seen once; the top ten hold 0.0094%. This clone was detected only once. The same sample was also studied in work on human thymus T cells.

Material: thymocytes. The sequence derives from a boy younger than two with a congenital heart defect.

CDR3 in DNA: TGTGCCAGCTCACCACTAGAGGCCGCTAACTATGGCTACACCTTC. Amino acids: CASSPLEAANYGYTF. V and J are TRBV18 and TRBJ1-2; D is uncertain. Germline CDR1 and CDR2: KGHSH and LQKENI. Trimming left V 1 base short and J 0 bases short, with 9 bases between. The CDR3 spans 15 residues.